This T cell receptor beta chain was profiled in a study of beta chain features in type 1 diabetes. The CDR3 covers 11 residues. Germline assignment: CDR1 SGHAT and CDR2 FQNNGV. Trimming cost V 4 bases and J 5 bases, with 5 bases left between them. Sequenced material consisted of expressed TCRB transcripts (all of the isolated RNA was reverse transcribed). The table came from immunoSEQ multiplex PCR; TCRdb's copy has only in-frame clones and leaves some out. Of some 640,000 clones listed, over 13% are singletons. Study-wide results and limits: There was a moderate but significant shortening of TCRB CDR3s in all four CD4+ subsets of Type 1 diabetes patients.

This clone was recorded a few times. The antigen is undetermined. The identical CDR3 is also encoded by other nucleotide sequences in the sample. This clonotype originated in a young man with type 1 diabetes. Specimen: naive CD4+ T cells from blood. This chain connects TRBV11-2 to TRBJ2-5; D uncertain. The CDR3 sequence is CASSSRETQYF. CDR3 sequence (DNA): TGTGCCAGCAGCTCTCGGGAGACCCAGTACTTC. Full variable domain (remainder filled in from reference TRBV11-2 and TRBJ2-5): EAGVAQSPRYKIIEKRQSVAFWCNPISGHATLYWYQQILGQGPKLLIQFQNNGVVDDSQLPKDRFSAERLKGVDSTLKIQPAKLEDSAVYLCASSSRETQYFGPGTRLLVL.